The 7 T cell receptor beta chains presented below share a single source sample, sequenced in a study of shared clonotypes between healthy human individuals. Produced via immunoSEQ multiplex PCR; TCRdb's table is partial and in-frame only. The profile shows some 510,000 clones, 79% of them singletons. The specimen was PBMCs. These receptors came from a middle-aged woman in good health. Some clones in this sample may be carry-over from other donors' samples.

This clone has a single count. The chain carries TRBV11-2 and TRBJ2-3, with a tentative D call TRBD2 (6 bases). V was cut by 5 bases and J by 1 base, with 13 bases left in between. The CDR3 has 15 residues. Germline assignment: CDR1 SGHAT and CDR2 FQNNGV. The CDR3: CASSLDPGGTDTQYF. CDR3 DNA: TGTGCCAGCAGCCTGGACCCGGGGGGCACAGATACGCAGTATTTT.

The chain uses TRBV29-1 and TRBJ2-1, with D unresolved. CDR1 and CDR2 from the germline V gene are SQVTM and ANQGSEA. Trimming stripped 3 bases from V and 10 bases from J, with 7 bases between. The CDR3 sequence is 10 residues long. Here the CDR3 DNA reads TGCAGCGTTGATTCATACGAGCAGTTCTTC. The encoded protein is CSVDSYEQFF.

CDR3 sequence reads: CASGPPGSTDTQYF. CDR3 in DNA: TGTGCTAGTGGCCCCCCAGGGTCCACAGATACGCAGTATTTT. This chain joins TRBV12-5 and TRBJ2-3; possibly TRBD1 for D (5 bases). CDR1 and CDR2 (germline): LGHNT, FRNRAP. V shed 6 bases and J shed 2 bases, with 12 bases lying between them. This CDR3 spans 14 amino acids.

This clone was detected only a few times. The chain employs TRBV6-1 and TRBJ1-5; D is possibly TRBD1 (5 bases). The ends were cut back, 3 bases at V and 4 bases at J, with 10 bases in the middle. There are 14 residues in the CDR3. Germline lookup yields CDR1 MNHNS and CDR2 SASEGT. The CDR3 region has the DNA TGTGCCAGCAGTGACCAGGGCTGGAATCAGCCCCAGCATTTT. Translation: CASSDQGWNQPQHF.

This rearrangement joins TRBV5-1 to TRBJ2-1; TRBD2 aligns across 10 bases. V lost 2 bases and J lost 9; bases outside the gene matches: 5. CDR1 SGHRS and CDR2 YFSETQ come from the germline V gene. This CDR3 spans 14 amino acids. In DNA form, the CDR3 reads TGCGCCAGCAGCTTTACTAGCGGGATATTTGAGCAGTTCTTC. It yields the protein CASSFTSGIFEQFF.

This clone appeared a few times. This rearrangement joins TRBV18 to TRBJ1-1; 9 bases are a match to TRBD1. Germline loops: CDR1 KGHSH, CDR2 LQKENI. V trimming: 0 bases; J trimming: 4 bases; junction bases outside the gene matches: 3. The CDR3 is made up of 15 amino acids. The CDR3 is CASSPPGTGSTEAFF. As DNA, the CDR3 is TGTGCCAGCTCACCACCGGGGACAGGGTCCACTGAAGCTTTCTTT.

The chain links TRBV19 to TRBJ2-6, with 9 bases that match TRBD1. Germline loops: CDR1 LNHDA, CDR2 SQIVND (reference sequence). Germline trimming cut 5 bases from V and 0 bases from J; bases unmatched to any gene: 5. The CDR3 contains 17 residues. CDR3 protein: CASSLRDRVSGANVLTF. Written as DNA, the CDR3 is TGTGCCAGTAGTCTCCGGGACAGGGTCTCTGGGGCCAACGTCCTGACTTTC.